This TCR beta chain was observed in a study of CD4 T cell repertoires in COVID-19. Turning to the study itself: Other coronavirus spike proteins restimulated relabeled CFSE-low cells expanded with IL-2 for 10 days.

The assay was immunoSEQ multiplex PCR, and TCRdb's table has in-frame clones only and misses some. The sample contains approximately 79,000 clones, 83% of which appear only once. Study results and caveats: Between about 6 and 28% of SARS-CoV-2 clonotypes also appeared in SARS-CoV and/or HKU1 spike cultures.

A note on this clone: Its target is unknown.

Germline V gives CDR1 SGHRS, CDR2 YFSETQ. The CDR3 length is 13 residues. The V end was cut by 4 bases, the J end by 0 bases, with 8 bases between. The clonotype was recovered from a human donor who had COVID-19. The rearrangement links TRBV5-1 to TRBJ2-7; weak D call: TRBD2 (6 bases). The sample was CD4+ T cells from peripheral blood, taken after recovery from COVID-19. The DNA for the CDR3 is TGCGCCAGCAGCCTGACTAGCTCCTACGAGCAGTACTTC. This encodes CASSLTSSYEQYF.